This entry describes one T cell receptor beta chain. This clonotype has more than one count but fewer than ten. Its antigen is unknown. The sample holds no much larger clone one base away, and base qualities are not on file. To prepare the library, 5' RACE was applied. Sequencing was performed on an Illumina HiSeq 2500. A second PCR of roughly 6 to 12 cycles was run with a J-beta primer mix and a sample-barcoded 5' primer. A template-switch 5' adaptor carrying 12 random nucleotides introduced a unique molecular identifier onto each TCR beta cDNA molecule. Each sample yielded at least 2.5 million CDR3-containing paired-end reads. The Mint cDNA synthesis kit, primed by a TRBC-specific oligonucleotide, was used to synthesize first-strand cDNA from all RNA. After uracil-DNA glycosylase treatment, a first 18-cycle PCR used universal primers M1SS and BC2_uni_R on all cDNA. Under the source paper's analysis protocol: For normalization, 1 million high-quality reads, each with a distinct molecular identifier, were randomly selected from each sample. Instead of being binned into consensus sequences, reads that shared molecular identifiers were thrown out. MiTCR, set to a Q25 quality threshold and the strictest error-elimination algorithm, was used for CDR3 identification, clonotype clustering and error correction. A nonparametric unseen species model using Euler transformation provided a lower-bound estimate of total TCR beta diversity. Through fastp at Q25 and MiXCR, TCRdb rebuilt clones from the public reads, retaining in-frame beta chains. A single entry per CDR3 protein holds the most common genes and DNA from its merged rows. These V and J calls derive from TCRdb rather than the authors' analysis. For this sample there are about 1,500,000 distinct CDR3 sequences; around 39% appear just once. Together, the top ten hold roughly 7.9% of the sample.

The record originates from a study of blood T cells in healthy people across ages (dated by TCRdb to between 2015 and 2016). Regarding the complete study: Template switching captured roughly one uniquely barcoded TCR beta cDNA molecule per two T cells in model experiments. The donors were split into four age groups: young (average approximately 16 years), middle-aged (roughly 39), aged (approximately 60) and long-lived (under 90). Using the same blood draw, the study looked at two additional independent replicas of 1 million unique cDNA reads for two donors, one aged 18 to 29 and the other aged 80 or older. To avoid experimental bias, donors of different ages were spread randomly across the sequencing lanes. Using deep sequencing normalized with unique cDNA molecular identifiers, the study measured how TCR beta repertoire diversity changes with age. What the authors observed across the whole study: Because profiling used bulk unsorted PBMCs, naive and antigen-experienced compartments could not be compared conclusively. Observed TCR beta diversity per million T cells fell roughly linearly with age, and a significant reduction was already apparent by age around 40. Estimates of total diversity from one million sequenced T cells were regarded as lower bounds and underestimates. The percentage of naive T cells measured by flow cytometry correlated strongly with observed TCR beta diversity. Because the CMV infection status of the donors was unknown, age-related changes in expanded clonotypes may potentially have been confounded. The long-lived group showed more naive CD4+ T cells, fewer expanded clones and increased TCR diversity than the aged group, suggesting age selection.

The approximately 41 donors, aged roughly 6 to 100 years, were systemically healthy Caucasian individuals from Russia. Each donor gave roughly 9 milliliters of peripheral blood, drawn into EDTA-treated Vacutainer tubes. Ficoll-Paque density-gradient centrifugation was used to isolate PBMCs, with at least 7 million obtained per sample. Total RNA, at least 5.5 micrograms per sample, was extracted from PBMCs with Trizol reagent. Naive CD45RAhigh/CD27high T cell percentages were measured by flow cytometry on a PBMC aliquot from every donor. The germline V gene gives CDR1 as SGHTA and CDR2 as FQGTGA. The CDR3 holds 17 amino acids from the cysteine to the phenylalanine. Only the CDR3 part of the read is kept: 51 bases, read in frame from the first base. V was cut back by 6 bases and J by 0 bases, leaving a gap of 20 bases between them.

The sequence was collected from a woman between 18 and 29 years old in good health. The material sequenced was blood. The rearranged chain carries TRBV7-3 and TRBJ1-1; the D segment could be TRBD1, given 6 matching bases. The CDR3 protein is CASSSANSQGLNTEAFF. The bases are TGTGCCAGCAGTTCCGCAAACTCACAGGGACTGAACACTGAAGCTTTCTTT. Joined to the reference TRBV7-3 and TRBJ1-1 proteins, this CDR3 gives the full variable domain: GAGVSQTPSNKVTEKGKYVELRCDPISGHTALYWYRQSLGQGPEFLIYFQGTGAADDSGLPNDRFFAVRPEGSVSTLKIQRTERGDSAVYLCASSSANSQGLNTEAFFGQGTRLTVV.